This T cell receptor (beta chain) derives from a study of blood T cell repertoires in COVID-19. Trimming took 6 bases from V and 3 from J, leaving 11 bases between them. Germline V gene lookup returns CDR1 LNHDA and CDR2 SQIVND (reference sequence). CDR3 length: 13 amino acids. Method: immunoSEQ multiplex PCR; TCRdb's copy keeps in-frame clones and lacks some. The data show about 320,000 clones, about 87% seen once. The sequencing input was PBMCs or T cells enriched from blood (not recorded which). The source of this sequence is a woman in her late teens or twenties who had recovered from COVID-19. V and J are TRBV19 and TRBJ1-1; D is uncertain. Written as DNA, the CDR3 is TGTGCCAGTAGACTAAGGTCGGACACTGAAGCTTTCTTT. Its translation: CASRLRSDTEAFF.